A single sample is the source of the 31 T cell receptor beta chains below, sequenced in a study of neoadjuvant anti-PD-1 for oral cavity cancer. The time point was: after neoadjuvant nivolumab, at surgical resection. Clones were read by immunoSEQ multiplex PCR, and TCRdb kept only the in-frame ones, dropping some. The data show about 8,500 clones, with 70% to 80% seen just once and around 4% held by the top ten. The specimen comprised PBMCs, sampled after nivolumab (anti-PD-1) treatment. These receptors all come from a person between 35 and 79 years old with oral cavity squamous cell carcinoma.

The chain has TRBV6-1 and TRBJ1-5; TRBD1 might be the D (5 bases). This CDR3 region has 15 residues. Trimming cost V 10 bases and J 0 bases, with 16 bases left between them. CDR1 and CDR2 from the germline V gene are MNHNS and SASEGT. The chain's CDR3 is CAIRGGLSSNQPQHF. The CDR3 region has the DNA TGTGCCATTCGGGGCGGACTCTCTAGCAATCAGCCCCAGCATTTT.

The chain combines TRBV4-2 with TRBJ2-3; 7 nucleotides match TRBD2. V gave up 4 bases and J gave up 3 bases; unmatched junction bases: 7. CDR3 length: 15 amino acids. Germline CDR1 reads LGHNA; CDR2 reads YNFKEQ. The DNA of the CDR3 is TGTGCCAGCAGCCGCCCCCGGGGGGAGACAGATACGCAGTATTTT. It specifies CASSRPRGETDTQYF.

This clone was observed a single time. V and J are TRBV19 and TRBJ2-2, with 10 bases that match TRBD1. The J segment lost 1 base and the V segment lost 3 bases, leaving 2 bases of the junction unmatched. Germline CDR1 LNHDA, CDR2 SQIVND (reference sequence). The CDR3 has 16 amino acids. This chain's CDR3 is CASSIGTGVNTGELFF. The CDR3 region has the DNA TGTGCCAGTAGTATCGGGACAGGGGTGAACACCGGGGAGCTGTTTTTT.

This chain connects TRBV19 to TRBJ1-1; D not resolved. V dropped 6 bases and J dropped 7 bases, with 3 bases sitting between them. The germline V gene encodes CDR1 LNHDA and CDR2 SQIVND (reference sequence). This CDR3 has 9 amino acids. DNA of the CDR3: TGTGCCAGTAGAAATGAAGCTTTCTTT. Translated: CASRNEAFF.

The chain combines TRBV19 with TRBJ2-3, with 8 bases lining up with TRBD1. The CDR3 loop spans 14 amino acids. V was pared by 7 bases and J by 2 bases, with 5 bases of the junction left unmatched. Per germline, CDR1 LNHDA and CDR2 SQIVND (reference sequence). CDR3 amino acids: CASTSQGATDTQYF. The CDR3 bases are TGTGCCAGTACTTCGCAGGGGGCCACAGATACGCAGTATTTT.

V is TRBV6-1 and J is TRBJ2-3; D is uncertain. Germline-derived CDR1 and CDR2 are MNHNS and SASEGT. This CDR3 contains 14 residues. The ends were cut back, 3 bases at V and 0 bases at J, with 7 bases in the middle. CDR3 amino acids: CASSDRFSTDTQYF. The CDR3 coding sequence is TGTGCCAGCAGTGACCGGTTCAGCACAGATACGCAGTATTTT.

This chain connects TRBV29-1 to TRBJ2-2, with 7 bases fitting TRBD2. The germline CDR1 and CDR2 sequences are SQVTM and ANQGSEA. Germline trimming cut 6 bases from V and 4 bases from J; bases unmatched to any gene: 8. This CDR3 has 14 amino acids. As DNA, the CDR3 is TGCAGCGTGGGGGGGAAGGGGATCACCGGGGAGCTGTTTTTT. It encodes CSVGGKGITGELFF.

Of note for this clone: Mismatch with germline at one junction end may stem from a read error. The V gene is TRBV7-7, the J gene TRBJ1-3; no clear D gene. Germline-derived CDR1 and CDR2 are SSHAT and FNYEAQ (reference sequence). There are 14 residues in the CDR3. CDR3 nucleotides: TGTGCTAGCAGCTTAGCACAGACTGGAAACACCATATATTTT. Amino acids: CASSLAQTGNTIYF.

V is TRBV29-1 and J is TRBJ2-7, with 8 nucleotides matching TRBD1. Germline V gene lookup returns CDR1 SQVTM and CDR2 ANQGSEA. V trimming: 0 bases; J trimming: 6 bases; junction bases outside the gene matches: 7. The CDR3 contains 14 residues. Here the CDR3 reads CSVEDQGTGAEQYF. CDR3 in DNA: TGCAGCGTTGAAGATCAAGGGACAGGTGCCGAGCAGTACTTC.

This clone has only a few counts. The chain employs TRBV4-1 and TRBJ2-1; D is undetermined. The CDR3 extends over 17 amino acids. The V gene's germline CDR1 is MGHRA and CDR2 YSYEKL. The V end lost 1 base, the J end lost 1 base, and 14 bases lay between the germline ends. CDR3 region: CASSQGLRTPSYNEQFF. The CDR3 DNA follows: TGCGCCAGCAGCCAAGGTCTCCGAACTCCATCCTACAATGAGCAGTTCTTC.

The count of this clone is one. J is TRBJ1-1 and V is TRBV28, with unresolved D. CDR1 and CDR2 (germline): MDHEN, SYDVKM. The CDR3 has 13 residues. The V end was cut by 6 bases, the J end by 7 bases, with 15 bases between. In DNA, the CDR3 is TGTGCCAGCAGCGTGCACCAATACATTGAAGCTTTCTTT. It is translated as CASSVHQYIEAFF.

The V call is TRBV6-1, the J call TRBJ1-6, with 7 bases aligning to TRBD1. CDR1 is MNHNS, CDR2 SASEGT, per germline. The trim removed 6 bases at V and 10 bases at J, leaving 6 bases unmatched. The CDR3 consists of 13 residues. In DNA, the CDR3 is TGTGCCAGCAGAGGGACAGTAGGATCACCCCTCCACTTT. It specifies CASRGTVGSPLHF.

This chain links TRBV21-1 with TRBJ2-3; the D call in the table, TRBD2, was not verified against the DNA. TRBV21-1 constitutes a pseudogene. The CDR3 length is 16 residues. The CDR3 loop is CASSKGEDIFTDTQYF. CDR3 coding DNA: TGTGCCAGCAGCAAAGGGGAGGACATCTTCACAGATACGCAGTATTTT.

The chain combines TRBV19 with TRBJ2-5; D might be TRBD2 (6 bases). This CDR3 is built from 16 residues. The germline V gene encodes CDR1 LNHDA and CDR2 SQIVND (reference sequence). Trimming left V 5 bases short and J 5 bases short, with 21 bases between. This CDR3 is CASSFTRLAQAETQYF. CDR3 bases: TGTGCCAGTAGTTTCACCCGGCTAGCGCAGGCGGAGACCCAGTACTTC.

The V and J genes are TRBV7-3 and TRBJ2-2, with 14 bases lining up with TRBD2. J lost 8 bases, V lost 5 bases, and 13 bases had no gene match. The CDR3 consists of 18 residues. Germline CDR1 and CDR2: SGHTA and FQGTGA. The CDR3 loop is CASSIVGGTSGSRGELFF. CDR3 DNA: TGTGCCAGCAGCATCGTCGGGGGGACTAGCGGGAGTCGTGGGGAGCTGTTTTTT.

The chain joins TRBV5-4 to TRBJ1-5; D not certain. This CDR3 contains 14 residues. Germline CDR1 reads SGHNT; CDR2 reads YYREEE (reference sequence). The V end was cut by 0 bases, the J end by 2 bases, with 6 bases between. CDR3 sequence: CASSLGGGNQPQHF. The CDR3, as DNA: TGTGCCAGCAGCTTGGGCGGGGGCAATCAGCCCCAGCATTTT.

This chain links TRBV5-1 with TRBJ2-7, with 7 positions matching TRBD1. CDR1 and CDR2 from the germline V gene are SGHRS and YFSETQ. Unmatched junction bases numbered 4, after V lost 2 bases and J lost 2 bases. This CDR3 has 14 residues. The CDR3 DNA reads as TGCGCCAGCAGCTTCGACAGGGCAACCTACGAGCAGTACTTC. It codes for CASSFDRATYEQYF.

This clone was picked up a small number of times. The rearrangement joins TRBV5-4 to TRBJ1-2; D uncertain. With 6 bases removed from V and 3 bases from J, the gap between germline ends came to 12 bases. Germline loops: CDR1 SGHNT, CDR2 YYREEE (reference sequence). This CDR3 is 13 amino acids long. The CDR3 DNA is TGTGCCAGCACCGGGCCCAGGCACTATGGCTACACCTTC. Its protein is CASTGPRHYGYTF.

The rearrangement uses TRBV28 and TRBJ1-3, with 7 positions matching TRBD1. This CDR3 has 16 residues. Germline V gene sequence: CDR1 MDHEN, CDR2 SYDVKM. V gave up 5 bases and J gave up 0 bases; unmatched junction bases: 7. The CDR3 nucleotides read TGTGCCAGCAGTCCCTCAGGGGGTCGCTCTGGAAACACCATATATTTT. Amino acid sequence: CASSPSGGRSGNTIYF.

The chain has TRBV19 and TRBJ1-5; 7 nucleotides align to TRBD1. This CDR3 region has 15 residues. V dropped 0 bases and J dropped 6; count of bases not matched to a gene: 5. The germline CDR1 and CDR2 sequences are LNHDA and SQIVND (reference sequence). This chain's CDR3 is CASSIEGTGVQPQHF. As DNA, the CDR3 is TGTGCCAGTAGTATAGAAGGAACAGGGGTTCAGCCCCAGCATTTT.

This clone was seen a handful of times. This chain joins TRBV6-4 and TRBJ1-1; the match to TRBD1 covers 7 bases. Per germline, CDR1 MRHNA and CDR2 SNTAGT. Germline trimming cut 5 bases from V and 0 bases from J; bases unmatched to any gene: 3. The CDR3 sequence is 14 residues long. The CDR3 is CASSKDRLNTEAFF. CDR3 in DNA: TGTGCCAGCAGTAAGGACAGGCTGAACACTGAAGCTTTCTTT.

V and J are TRBV4-1 and TRBJ2-2; 9 positions agree with TRBD2. Germline CDR1 MGHRA, CDR2 YSYEKL. The length of the CDR3 is 17 residues. The ends lost 0 bases at V and 0 bases at J; junction bases unmatched: 2. CDR3 DNA: TGCGCCAGCAGCCAAGATTTAGCGGGGGCGAACACCGGGGAGCTGTTTTTT. Its protein is CASSQDLAGANTGELFF.

This sequence joins TRBV19 and TRBJ1-1, with D perhaps matching TRBD1 (5 bases). CDR3 length: 14 residues. V was pared by 2 bases and J by 4 bases, with 11 bases between. The germline gives CDR1 LNHDA, CDR2 SQIVND (reference sequence). The CDR3: CASSIFRDPTEAFF. The CDR3 DNA sequence: TGTGCCAGTAGTATATTTCGGGACCCCACTGAAGCTTTCTTT.

The chain recombines TRBV2 with TRBJ2-1; TRBD2 matches 11 bases. Germline V gives CDR1 SNHLY, CDR2 FYNNEI. CDR3 length equals 16 residues. With V trimmed by 2 bases and J by 7 bases, 7 bases remained unmatched. The CDR3 here is CASSENGLAGGNEQFF. The CDR3 nucleotides read TGTGCCAGCAGTGAAAACGGGCTAGCGGGAGGAAATGAGCAGTTCTTC.

The J gene is TRBJ2-7, the V gene TRBV6-1; the match to TRBD2 covers 14 bases. The CDR3 has 16 amino acids. The trim removed 4 bases at V and 2 bases at J, leaving 4 bases unmatched. Germline V gene data show CDR1 as MNHNS and CDR2 as SASEGT. The CDR3 protein is CASSVTTSGGAYEQYF. The CDR3 DNA follows: TGTGCCAGCAGTGTAACGACTAGCGGGGGGGCCTACGAGCAGTACTTC.

The chain employs TRBV19 and TRBJ2-5; 9 bases are a match to TRBD2. Germline CDR1 LNHDA, CDR2 SQIVND (reference sequence). Trimming at V came to 6 bases and at J to 4 bases, leaving 9 bases not matched to a gene. This CDR3 spans 15 amino acids. Here the CDR3 DNA reads TGTGCCAGTAGAGATGCCGCGGGAGGGCCAGAGACCCAGTACTTC. Its translation is CASRDAAGGPETQYF.

The chain has TRBV7-2 and TRBJ2-3, with TRBD2 matching 9 bases. Germline CDR1 reads SGHTA; CDR2 reads FQGNSA. This CDR3 has 14 amino acids. With 5 bases clipped from V and 6 bases from J, the junction kept 6 bases outside the gene matches. The CDR3 nucleotides read TGTGCCAGCAGCCGGGGCGGGAGGGCGGATACGCAGTATTTT. Translating gives CASSRGGRADTQYF.

V and J are TRBV9 and TRBJ2-3, with a tentative D call TRBD2 (6 bases). This CDR3 has 14 residues. CDR1 SGDLS and CDR2 YYNGEE come from the germline V gene. Trimming removed 2 bases from V and 5 bases from J, with 12 bases in between. The CDR3 DNA sequence: TGTGCCAGCAGCGTTGGGACTGGCATAGATACGCAGTATTTT. This gives the protein CASSVGTGIDTQYF.

This chain joins TRBV2 and TRBJ1-3, with D possibly matching TRBD1 (6 bases). CDR1 is SNHLY, CDR2 FYNNEI, per germline. The V and J ends lost 7 bases and 2 bases respectively, with 6 bases between them. The CDR3 is made up of 12 amino acids. CDR3 loop: CASNRAGNTIYF. The CDR3 coding sequence is TGTGCCAGCAACAGGGCTGGAAACACCATATATTTT.

The J gene is TRBJ1-1, the V gene TRBV29-1; D is ambiguous. Per the germline V gene, CDR1 is SQVTM and CDR2 is ANQGSEA. The CDR3 has 13 amino acids. Trimming stripped 4 bases from V and 1 base from J, with 10 bases between. In DNA, the CDR3 is TGCAGCGTTGTGCGGGTTCAGAACACTGAAGCTTTCTTT. Encoded protein: CSVVRVQNTEAFF.

The chain uses TRBV11-2 and TRBJ2-7, with a possible D match to TRBD2 (5 bases). Germline values: CDR1 SGHAT, CDR2 FQNNGV. This CDR3 has 13 residues. V lost 3 bases to trimming and J lost 4 bases, with 10 bases between them. DNA of the CDR3: TGTGCCAGCAGCTTGGAGGTTGGGTACGAGCAGTACTTC. This translates into CASSLEVGYEQYF. The whole variable domain, remainder taken from reference TRBV11-2 and TRBJ2-7, is EAGVAQSPRYKIIEKRQSVAFWCNPISGHATLYWYQQILGQGPKLLIQFQNNGVVDDSQLPKDRFSAERLKGVDSTLKIQPAKLEDSAVYLCASSLEVGYEQYFGPGTRLTVT.